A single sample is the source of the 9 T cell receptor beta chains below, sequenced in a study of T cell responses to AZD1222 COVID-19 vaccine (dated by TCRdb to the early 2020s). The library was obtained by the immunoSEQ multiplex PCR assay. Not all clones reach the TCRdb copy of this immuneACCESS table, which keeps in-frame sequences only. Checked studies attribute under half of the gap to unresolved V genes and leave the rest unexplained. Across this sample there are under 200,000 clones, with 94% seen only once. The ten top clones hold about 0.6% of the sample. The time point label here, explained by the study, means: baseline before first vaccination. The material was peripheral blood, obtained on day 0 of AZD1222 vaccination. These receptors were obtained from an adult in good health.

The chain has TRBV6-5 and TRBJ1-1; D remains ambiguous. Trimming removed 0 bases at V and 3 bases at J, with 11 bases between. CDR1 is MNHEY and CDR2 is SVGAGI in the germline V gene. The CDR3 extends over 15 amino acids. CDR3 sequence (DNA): TGTGCCAGCAGTTACTCGGTGGGAGGAGACACTGAAGCTTTCTTT. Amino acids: CASSYSVGGDTEAFF.

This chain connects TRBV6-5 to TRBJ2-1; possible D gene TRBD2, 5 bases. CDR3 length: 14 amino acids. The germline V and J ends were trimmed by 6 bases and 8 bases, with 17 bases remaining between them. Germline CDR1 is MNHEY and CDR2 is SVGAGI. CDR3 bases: TGTGCCAGCAGCACGACTACCGCCTCAGATGAGCAGTTCTTC. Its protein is CASSTTTASDEQFF.

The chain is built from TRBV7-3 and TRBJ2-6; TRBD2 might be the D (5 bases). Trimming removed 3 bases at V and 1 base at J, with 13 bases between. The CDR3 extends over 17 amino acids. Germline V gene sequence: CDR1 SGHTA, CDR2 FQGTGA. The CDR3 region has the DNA TGTGCCAGCAGCTTTGAGGGTAGCTTTTCTGGGGCCAACGTCCTGACTTTC. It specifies CASSFEGSFSGANVLTF. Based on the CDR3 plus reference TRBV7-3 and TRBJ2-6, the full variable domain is GAGVSQTPSNKVTEKGKYVELRCDPISGHTALYWYRQSLGQGPEFLIYFQGTGAADDSGLPNDRFFAVRPEGSVSTLKIQRTERGDSAVYLCASSFEGSFSGANVLTFGAGSRLTVL.

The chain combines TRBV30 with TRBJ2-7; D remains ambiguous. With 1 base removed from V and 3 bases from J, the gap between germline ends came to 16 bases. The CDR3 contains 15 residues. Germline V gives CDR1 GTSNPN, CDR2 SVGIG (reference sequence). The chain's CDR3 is CAWSGSSRRLYEQYF. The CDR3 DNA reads TGTGCCTGGAGTGGGTCTAGTCGTAGGCTCTACGAGCAGTACTTC.

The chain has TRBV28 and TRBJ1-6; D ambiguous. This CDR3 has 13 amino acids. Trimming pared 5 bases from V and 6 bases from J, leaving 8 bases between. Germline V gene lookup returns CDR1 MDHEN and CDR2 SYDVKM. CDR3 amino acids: CASSPRGNSPLHF. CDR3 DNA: TGTGCCAGCAGTCCGCGGGGTAATTCACCCCTCCACTTT.

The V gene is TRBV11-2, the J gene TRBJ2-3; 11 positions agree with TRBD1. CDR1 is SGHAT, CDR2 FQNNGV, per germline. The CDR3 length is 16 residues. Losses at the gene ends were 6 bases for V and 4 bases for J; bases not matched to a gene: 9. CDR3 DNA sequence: TGTGCCAGCAGTCGGGGGACAGGGGGTTTTGCAGATACGCAGTATTTT. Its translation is CASSRGTGGFADTQYF.

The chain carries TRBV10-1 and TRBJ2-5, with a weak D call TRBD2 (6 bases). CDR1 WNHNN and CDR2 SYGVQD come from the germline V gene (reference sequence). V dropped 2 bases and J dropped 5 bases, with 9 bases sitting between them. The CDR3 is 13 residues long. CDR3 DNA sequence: TGCGCCAGCAGTGAGAGACTAGAGGAGACCCAGTACTTC. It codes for CASSERLEETQYF.

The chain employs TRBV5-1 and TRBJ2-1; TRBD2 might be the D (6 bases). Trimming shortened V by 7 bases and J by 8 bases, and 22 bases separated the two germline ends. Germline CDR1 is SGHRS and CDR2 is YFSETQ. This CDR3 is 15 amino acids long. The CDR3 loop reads CASYLLSGEVYEQFF. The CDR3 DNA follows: TGCGCCAGCTATCTTCTCTCGGGAGAAGTTTATGAGCAGTTCTTC.

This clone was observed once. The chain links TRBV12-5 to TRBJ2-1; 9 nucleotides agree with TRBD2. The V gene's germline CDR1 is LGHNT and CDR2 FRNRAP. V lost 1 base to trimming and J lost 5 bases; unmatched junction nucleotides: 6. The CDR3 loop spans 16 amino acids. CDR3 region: CASGLEGLATDNEQFF. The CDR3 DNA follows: TGTGCTAGTGGTTTGGAAGGACTAGCGACAGACAATGAGCAGTTCTTC.